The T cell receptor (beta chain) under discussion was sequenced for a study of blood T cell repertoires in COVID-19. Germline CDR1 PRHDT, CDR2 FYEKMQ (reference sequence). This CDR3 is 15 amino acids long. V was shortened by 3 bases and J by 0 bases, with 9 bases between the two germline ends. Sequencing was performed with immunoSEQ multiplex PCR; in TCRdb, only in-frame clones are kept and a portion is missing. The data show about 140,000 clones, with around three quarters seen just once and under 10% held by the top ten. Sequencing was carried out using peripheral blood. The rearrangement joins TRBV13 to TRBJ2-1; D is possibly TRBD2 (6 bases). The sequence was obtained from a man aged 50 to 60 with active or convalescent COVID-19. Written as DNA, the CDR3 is TGTGCCAGCAGCTTGGCGGGAAACTCCTACAATGAGCAGTTCTTC. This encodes CASSLAGNSYNEQFF.